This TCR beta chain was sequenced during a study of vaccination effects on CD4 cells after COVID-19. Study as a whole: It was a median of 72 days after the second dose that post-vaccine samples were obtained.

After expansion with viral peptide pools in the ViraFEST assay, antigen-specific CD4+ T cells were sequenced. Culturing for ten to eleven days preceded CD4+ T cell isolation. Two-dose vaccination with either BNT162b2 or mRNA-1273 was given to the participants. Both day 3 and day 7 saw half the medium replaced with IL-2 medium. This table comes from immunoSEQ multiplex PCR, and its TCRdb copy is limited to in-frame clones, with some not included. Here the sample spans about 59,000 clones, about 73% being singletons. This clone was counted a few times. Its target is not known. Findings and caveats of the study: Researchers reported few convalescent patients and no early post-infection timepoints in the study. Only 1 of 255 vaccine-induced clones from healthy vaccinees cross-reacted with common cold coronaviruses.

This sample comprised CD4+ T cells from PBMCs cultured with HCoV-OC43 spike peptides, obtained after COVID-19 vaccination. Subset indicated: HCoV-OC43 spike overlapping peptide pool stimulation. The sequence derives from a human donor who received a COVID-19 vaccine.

CDR3 nucleotide sequence: TGTGCCAGCAGCTTAGTCGCTAGCGGGGGGGCGGCAGATACGCAGTATTTT. Translating it yields CASSLVASGGAADTQYF. The chain joins TRBV7-2 to TRBJ2-3; TRBD2 aligns across 12 bases. The CDR3 covers 17 residues. From germline, CDR1 is SGHTA and CDR2 FQGNSA. V trimming: 1 base; J trimming: 4 bases; junction bases outside the gene matches: 6. The entire variable domain, with the rest obtained from reference TRBV7-2 and TRBJ2-3, is as follows: GAGVSQSPSNKVTEKGKDVELRCDPISGHTALYWYRQSLGQGLEFLIYFQGNSAPDKSGLPSDRFSAERTGGSVSTLTIQRTQQEDSAVYLCASSLVASGGAADTQYFGPGTRLTVL.